This T cell receptor beta chain was sequenced during a study of control samples from healthy donors and cancer patients. The CDR3 covers 13 residues. Germline V gene data show CDR1 as LGHNA and CDR2 as YNFKEQ. V was pared by 4 bases and J by 5 bases, with 4 bases of the junction left unmatched. Here immunoSEQ multiplex PCR was the method, and the copy in TCRdb shows in-frame clones only, minus some. The sample contains 130,000 to 150,000 clones, less than 90% of which appear only once. Sequencing used blood. The gene calls are TRBV4-2 and TRBJ2-5; 7 bases fit TRBD2. This TCR came from a woman aged 25 to 39 in good health. The DNA for the CDR3 is TGTGCCAGCAGCCGGGACGGGAGGGAGACCCAGTACTTC. This sequence encodes CASSRDGRETQYF.